These 16 T cell receptor beta chains were sequenced from one sample in a study of OX40 agonist ivuxolimab in advanced cancers. Here immunoSEQ multiplex PCR was the method, and the copy in TCRdb shows in-frame clones only, minus some. The repertoire includes about 75,000 clones, 86% of them detected once, and around 8.2% sits in the top ten. The sequencing used CD4+ or CD8+ T cells sorted from blood, collected in a trial of the OX40 agonist ivuxolimab. Receptor source: an adult with an advanced solid tumor such as melanoma, head and neck, liver or kidney cancer.

The J gene is TRBJ2-3, the V gene TRBV6-6, with a possible D match to TRBD2 (6 bases). The V gene lost 0 bases and the J gene lost 6 bases, with 10 bases spanning the gap. The CDR3 consists of 14 residues. The germline V gene encodes CDR1 MNHNY and CDR2 SVGAGI (reference sequence). Here the CDR3 reads CASSYSAEGDTQYF. CDR3 DNA sequence: TGTGCCAGCAGTTACTCAGCGGAGGGGGATACGCAGTATTTT.

The chain uses TRBV29-1 and TRBJ2-6; D gene ambiguous. The CDR3 runs to 14 residues. Germline V gene data show CDR1 as SQVTM and CDR2 as ANQGSEA. With 4 bases removed from V and 1 base from J, the gap between germline ends came to 8 bases. The DNA for the CDR3 is TGCAGCGTTGCTTCGCAATCTGGGGCCAACGTCCTGACTTTC. Protein: CSVASQSGANVLTF.

CDR3 region: CAGEGGEESHEQYF. The CDR3 DNA reads TGCGCCGGGGAAGGGGGAGAAGAATCCCACGAGCAGTACTTC. This chain joins TRBV10-1 and TRBJ2-7; D is perhaps TRBD1 (6 bases). Germline CDR1 and CDR2: WNHNN and SYGVQD (reference sequence). The CDR3 spans 14 residues. The germline V and J ends were trimmed by 11 bases and 5 bases, with 22 bases remaining between them.

This clone has more than one count but fewer than ten. The chain links TRBV6-6 to TRBJ1-5, with D unresolved. CDR1 MNHNY and CDR2 SVGAGI come from the germline V gene (reference sequence). Trimming shortened V by 6 bases and J by 0 bases, and 3 bases separated the two germline ends. The CDR3 loop spans 12 amino acids. The CDR3 is CASRVSNQPQHF. CDR3 nucleotide sequence: TGTGCCAGCAGGGTTAGCAATCAGCCCCAGCATTTT.

The chain links TRBV18 to TRBJ2-2; D not certain. V was clipped by 1 base and J by 1 base, with 7 bases between them. This CDR3 contains 15 residues. The V gene's germline CDR1 is KGHSH and CDR2 LQKENI. The CDR3: CASSPRQMNTGELFF. The CDR3 region has the DNA TGTGCCAGCTCACCACGTCAGATGAACACCGGGGAGCTGTTTTTT. The entire variable domain, with the rest obtained from reference TRBV18 and TRBJ2-2, is as follows: NAGVMQNPRHLVRRRGQEARLRCSPMKGHSHVYWYRQLPEEGLKFMVYLQKENIIDESGMPKERFSAEFPKEGPSILRIQQVVRGDSAAYFCASSPRQMNTGELFFGEGSRLTVL.

The chain joins TRBV14 to TRBJ2-3; TRBD2 matches at 7 bases. The V segment lost 1 base and the J segment 4 bases; nucleotides outside the gene matches: 5. This CDR3 spans 15 amino acids. Germline V gene data show CDR1 as SGHDN and CDR2 as FVKESK. The CDR3 sequence: CASSQGAGKSDTQYF. In nucleotides, the CDR3 is TGTGCCAGCAGCCAAGGAGCGGGGAAATCAGATACGCAGTATTTT.

This sequence joins TRBV11-3 and TRBJ2-7; perhaps TRBD2 as D (6 bases). Germline V gene lookup returns CDR1 SGHNT and CDR2 YENEEA. Trimming removed 1 base from V and 6 bases from J, with 10 bases in between. There are 13 residues in the CDR3. This CDR3 reads CASSLVGGSEQYF. The CDR3 coding sequence is TGTGCCAGCAGCTTAGTTGGGGGGAGCGAGCAGTACTTC.

CDR3 residues: CAISDLGANTEAFF. The CDR3 coding sequence is TGTGCCATCAGTGATCTGGGGGCAAACACTGAAGCTTTCTTT. The chain combines TRBV10-3 with TRBJ1-1, with TRBD1 as a possible D gene (6 bases). This CDR3 is built from 14 residues. Trimming pared 3 bases from V and 2 bases from J, leaving 10 bases between. Per germline, CDR1 ENHRY and CDR2 SYGVKD.

The rearrangement uses TRBV6-5 and TRBJ1-1; possible D gene TRBD1, 6 bases. Trimming pared 7 bases from V and 3 bases from J, leaving 9 bases between. The CDR3 length is 12 residues. Germline lookup yields CDR1 MNHEY and CDR2 SVGAGI. CDR3 loop: CASKRGYTEAFF. As DNA, the CDR3 is TGTGCCAGCAAAAGGGGGTACACTGAAGCTTTCTTT.

The chain recombines TRBV5-4 with TRBJ1-5, with D unresolved. This CDR3 region has 13 residues. Deletions cut 2 bases from V and 4 bases from J, with 7 bases between. Germline CDR1 is SGHNT and CDR2 is YYREEE (reference sequence). The CDR3 loop reads CASSFEGNQPQHF. In DNA, the CDR3 is TGTGCCAGCAGCTTTGAGGGTAATCAGCCCCAGCATTTT.

The rearrangement uses TRBV29-1 and TRBJ1-2; D unclear. Germline lookup yields CDR1 SQVTM and CDR2 ANQGSEA. V was pared by 5 bases and J by 8 bases, with 15 bases between. The CDR3 length is 12 residues. The CDR3 nucleotides are TGCAGCGTTAGGGTAACGGATGGAGGCTACACCTTC. It is translated as CSVRVTDGGYTF. Full variable domain (outside the CDR3, taken from reference TRBV29-1 and TRBJ1-2): SAVISQKPSRDICQRGTSLTIQCQVDSQVTMMFWYRQQPGQSLTLIATANQGSEATYESGFVIDKFPISRPNLTFSTLTVSNMSPEDSSIYLCSVRVTDGGYTFGSGTRLTVV.

The V and J genes are TRBV30 and TRBJ1-1; 8 nucleotides line up with TRBD1. The CDR3 is 15 residues long. V was pared by 1 base and J by 0 bases, with 4 bases of the junction left unmatched. From germline, CDR1 is GTSNPN and CDR2 SVGIG (reference sequence). The CDR3 sequence: CAWSGDRFLNTEAFF. The CDR3 DNA reads TGTGCCTGGAGTGGGGACAGGTTTCTGAACACTGAAGCTTTCTTT. The whole variable domain, remainder taken from reference TRBV30 and TRBJ1-1, is SQTIHQWPATLVQPVGSPLSLECTVEGTSNPNLYWYRQAAGRGLQLLFYSVGIGQISSEVPQNLSASRPQDRQFILSSKKLLLSDSGFYLCAWSGDRFLNTEAFFGQGTRLTVV.

The chain joins TRBV12-5 to TRBJ1-6; maybe TRBD1 (5 bases). The V end was cut by 4 bases, the J end by 6 bases, with 10 bases between. The germline V gene encodes CDR1 LGHNT and CDR2 FRNRAP. The CDR3 runs to 14 residues. The CDR3 region has the DNA TGTGCTAGTGGTTCCCCAGGGTTTAATTCACCCCTCCACTTT. This encodes CASGSPGFNSPLHF.

The chain joins TRBV15 to TRBJ2-7; D not resolved. The CDR3 is made up of 14 amino acids. Deletions cut 1 base from V and 0 bases from J, with 7 bases between. In germline, CDR1 is LNHNV, CDR2 YYDKDF (reference sequence). CDR3 protein: CATSRGTFSYEQYF. The CDR3 DNA sequence: TGTGCCACCAGCAGAGGGACGTTCTCCTACGAGCAGTACTTC.

This chain uses TRBV30 with TRBJ1-3; no definite D call. Germline CDR1 reads GTSNPN; CDR2 reads SVGIG (reference sequence). This CDR3 is built from 12 residues. V lost 8 bases to trimming and J lost 0 bases, with 8 bases between them. DNA for the CDR3: TGTGCCCGGCTCATCTCTGGAAACACCATATATTTT. Amino acid sequence: CARLISGNTIYF.

The J gene is TRBJ2-5, the V gene TRBV28; TRBD2 is a possible D gene (6 bases). Looked up from germline, CDR1 is MDHEN and CDR2 is SYDVKM. The V and J ends lost 2 bases and 5 bases respectively, with 18 bases between them. The CDR3 has 16 residues. The CDR3 DNA follows: TGTGCCAGCAGTTTAAGAGTGGGGGGAAACAGGGAGACCCAGTACTTC. Its protein product is CASSLRVGGNRETQYF.